The clone carrying this T cell receptor beta chain came up a few times. The antigen is unknown. This sample is part of a study of identical twins. Whole-study results and caveats: Memory repertoires lacked the insertion deficit that abundant cord blood beta clonotypes showed.

The V gene's germline CDR1 is SEHNR and CDR2 FQNEAQ (reference sequence). The CDR3 has 14 residues. Trimming took off 3 bases at V and 0 bases at J, with 3 bases between the two ends. TCRdb reprocessed the 5' RACE reads with MiXCR, giving one entry per CDR3 protein. This table holds 600,000 to 700,000 distinct CDR3 sequences, 21% found once. The same data also contributed to another study, on T cells expressing NK-cell markers. That paper adds: Six donors had dominant NKG2C+ clonotypes that comprised roughly 1.0-8% of their CD8+ T cells.

This clonotype was obtained from a woman under 30 in good health. The chain links TRBV7-9 to TRBJ1-6; D is ambiguous. The sample was PBMCs. CDR3 region: CASSFVSYNSPLHF. The CDR3 bases are TGTGCCAGCAGCTTTGTCTCCTATAATTCACCCCTCCACTTT.